This TCR beta chain was found in a study of radiation and T cells in renal cell carcinoma. This clone was observed a handful of times. The time point is: blood 2 weeks post-SBRT. Documented treatment: 15 Gy SBRT to primary tumor, nephrectomy 4 weeks later. After SBRT, blood was collected at 2 and 4 weeks, plus baseline. Data came from immunoSEQ multiplex PCR; TCRdb stores just in-frame clones and leaves some out. The table has some 120,000 clones, more than 70% seen once. The CDR3 is 16 amino acids. The germline CDR1 and CDR2 sequences are SGHTA and FQGNSA. V was clipped by 4 bases and J by 4 bases; unmatched bases: 10.

This sequence joins TRBV7-2 and TRBJ2-7; the match to TRBD2 covers 10 bases. The receptor was derived from a woman in her 70s with renal cell carcinoma. The sample in question was blood, obtained from a patient whose treatment included radiotherapy and nephrectomy. CDR3 sequence reads: CASSSRGSGGRYEQYF. The DNA of the CDR3 is TGTGCCAGCAGCTCTCGAGGTAGCGGGGGGCGGTACGAGCAGTACTTC.